These T cell receptor beta chains were read from a single sample in a study of cytomegalovirus exposure and HLA in healthy donors. Data came from immunoSEQ multiplex PCR; TCRdb stores just in-frame clones and leaves some out. Found here are 150,000 or so clones, around 80% of them singletons; the top ten hold less than 15%. The sequenced sample was PBMCs. These TCRs come from a man aged 40-49 years in good health and CMV-seropositive. Both conserved end residues are part of each CDR3. D genes are given only for firm matches.

D gene: TRBD1; J gene: TRBJ2-5; CDR3 length: 15; V gene: TRBV5-4; CDR3 protein: CASSPGQGKSETQYF
D gene: NA; J gene: TRBJ1-4; CDR3 length: 13; V gene: TRBV7-9; CDR3 protein: CASSFPLNEKLFF
D gene: NA; J gene: TRBJ2-7; CDR3 length: 14; V gene: TRBV6-5; CDR3 protein: CASSSGTPTGEQYF
D gene: TRBD1; J gene: TRBJ2-7; CDR3 length: 15; V gene: TRBV5-5; CDR3 protein: CASSLTGTEPYEQYF
D gene: NA; J gene: TRBJ2-7; CDR3 length: 14; V gene: TRBV7-8; CDR3 protein: CASSPTSPSYEQYF
D gene: TRBD1; J gene: TRBJ2-7; CDR3 length: 12; V gene: TRBV29-1; CDR3 protein: CSVSGQGGEQYF
D gene: TRBD2; J gene: TRBJ2-3; CDR3 length: 15; V gene: TRBV6-6; CDR3 protein: CASSRGLAGTDTQYF
D gene: TRBD1; J gene: TRBJ2-5; CDR3 length: 16; V gene: TRBV7-2; CDR3 protein: CASSLSPGQGTETQYF
D gene: TRBD1; J gene: TRBJ1-2; CDR3 length: 14; V gene: TRBV19; CDR3 protein: CASSSGQGVYGYTF
D gene: TRBD1; J gene: TRBJ2-7; CDR3 length: 14; V gene: TRBV6-1; CDR3 protein: CASSWDRGAYEQYF
D gene: TRBD1; J gene: TRBJ1-1; CDR3 length: 15; V gene: TRBV19; CDR3 protein: CASSLRTGGYTEAFF
D gene: TRBD2; J gene: TRBJ2-7; CDR3 length: 16; V gene: TRBV11-2; CDR3 protein: CASSLGGTTSSYEQYF
D gene: NA; J gene: TRBJ1-1; CDR3 length: 13; V gene: TRBV18; CDR3 protein: CASSPSQGFEAFF
D gene: TRBD2; J gene: TRBJ2-3; CDR3 length: 14; V gene: TRBV29-1; CDR3 protein: CSVAHTSGTDTQYF
D gene: NA; J gene: TRBJ2-6; CDR3 length: 13; V gene: TRBV11-2; CDR3 protein: CATRNTGANVLTF
D gene: NA; J gene: TRBJ2-3; CDR3 length: 15; V gene: TRBV11-2; CDR3 protein: CASSFRAPRGDTQYF
D gene: NA; J gene: TRBJ1-2; CDR3 length: 14; V gene: TRBV7-2; CDR3 protein: CASSLVMSPYGYTF
D gene: NA; J gene: TRBJ2-7; CDR3 length: 12; V gene: TRBV7-9; CDR3 protein: CASSQGTYEQYF
D gene: NA; J gene: TRBJ2-2; CDR3 length: 14; V gene: TRBV2; CDR3 protein: CASSERQQTGELFF
D gene: NA; J gene: TRBJ1-3; CDR3 length: 16; V gene: TRBV7-9; CDR3 protein: CSSRRAPGQVGNTIYF
D gene: TRBD1; J gene: TRBJ2-2; CDR3 length: 16; V gene: TRBV5-4; CDR3 protein: CASSKGQEIITGELFF
D gene: NA; J gene: TRBJ2-5; CDR3 length: 15; V gene: TRBV30; CDR3 protein: CAWSPPRREVETQYF
D gene: TRBD1; J gene: TRBJ2-3; CDR3 length: 15; V gene: TRBV6-1; CDR3 protein: CASSDRGYSTDTQYF
D gene: NA; J gene: TRBJ1-2; CDR3 length: 12; V gene: TRBV28; CDR3 protein: CASRDKHYGYTF